This T cell receptor beta chain appears in the sequencing data of a study of T cells in Graves' hyperthyroidism and ophthalmopathy. Uncontrolled infection, other autoimmune disease, pregnancy or lactation led to exclusion. Clinical symptoms, serum thyroxine and TRAb, thyroid ultrasound and orbital computed tomography were used for the diagnoses. Germline V gene sequence: CDR1 DFQATT, CDR2 SNEGSKA (reference sequence). Trimming took 0 bases from V and 7 from J, leaving 14 bases between them. The CDR3 length is 14 residues. RNA transcripts were the template for amplifying TCR beta CDR3 regions. HTBI primers were the set used in a first-round RT-PCR of the TCR CDR3. A single record per CDR3 protein comes from TCRdb applying MiXCR to the multiplex PCR reads. Of 300,000 to 450,000 distinct CDR3 sequences listed, 14% were seen once; the top ten hold about 18%.

The gene calls are TRBV20-1 and TRBJ2-3, with D perhaps matching TRBD1 or TRBD2 (5 bases each). The specimen was blood. The source of this sequence is a woman aged 25 to 39 with Graves' ophthalmopathy. DNA of the CDR3: TGCAGTGCTAGAGATGGCTACTGGGGGAATACGCAGTATTTT. This gives the protein CSARDGYWGNTQYF.